These 21 T cell receptor beta chains originate from one sample sequenced in a study of T cell changes during pregnancy in multiple sclerosis. Clones were sequenced by immunoSEQ multiplex PCR, and TCRdb holds only the in-frame ones, with some missing. The sample has more than 35,000 clones; about 90% are singletons. The material was CD4+ T cells from peripheral blood mononuclear cells, obtained in the third trimester of pregnancy. The receptors here all came from a female donor with multiple sclerosis, enrolled in a pregnancy study.

J is TRBJ2-1 and V is TRBV5-1; D unresolved. V was trimmed by 0 bases and J by 7 bases, leaving 11 bases between them. Germline lookup yields CDR1 SGHRS and CDR2 YFSETQ. The CDR3 consists of 14 residues. CDR3 nucleotides: TGCGCCAGCAGCTTGGTTGGGCCTAAGAATGAGCAGTTCTTC. Translated, it gives CASSLVGPKNEQFF.

The chain uses TRBV15 and TRBJ2-7; 9 bases agree with TRBD2. This CDR3 spans 17 amino acids. Germline V lookup: CDR1 LNHNV, CDR2 YYDKDF (reference sequence). The trim removed 1 base at V and 4 bases at J, leaving 11 bases unmatched. The CDR3 loop is CATSRVRAGGRRYEQYF. DNA for the CDR3: TGTGCCACCAGCAGAGTAAGGGCGGGGGGGCGAAGGTACGAGCAGTACTTC.

This chain joins TRBV7-4 and TRBJ2-7; 8 positions match TRBD1. This CDR3 contains 17 residues. Trimming cost V 3 bases and J 4 bases; bases outside gene matches: 14. Germline CDR1 reads SGHVT; CDR2 reads SQSDAQ. The CDR3, as DNA: TGTGCCAGCAGCTTTGAGGCGGCGGCAGGGGGCGCGTACGAGCAGTACTTC. This translates into CASSFEAAAGGAYEQYF. Variable domain in full (rest from reference TRBV7-4 and TRBJ2-7): GAGVSQSPRYKVAKRGRDVALRCDSISGHVTLYWYRQTLGQGSEVLTYSQSDAQRDKSGRPSGRFSAERPERSVSTLKIQRTEQGDSAVYLCASSFEAAAGGAYEQYFGPGTRLTVT.

The chain carries TRBV29-1 and TRBJ1-4; 7 bases are a match to TRBD1. CDR1 SQVTM and CDR2 ANQGSEA come from the germline V gene. J lost 7 bases, V lost 4 bases, and 6 bases had no gene match. The CDR3 has 13 amino acids. The CDR3 DNA reads as TGCAGCGTTGCGAGAGGGGGCAGTGAAAAACTGTTTTTT. This translates into CSVARGGSEKLFF.

The chain employs TRBV19 and TRBJ1-1; D possibly corresponds to TRBD1 (6 bases). The CDR3 loop spans 14 amino acids. Germline CDR1 reads LNHDA; CDR2 reads SQIVND (reference sequence). The germline V and J ends were trimmed by 5 bases and 8 bases, with 18 bases remaining between them. The CDR3 nucleotides read TGTGCCAGTAGTCCCCCAGGGGACCGTGAGGAAGCTTTCTTT. Protein sequence: CASSPPGDREEAFF. The full variable domain, rest sourced from reference TRBV19 and TRBJ1-1, is DGGITQSPKYLFRKEGQNVTLSCEQNLNHDAMYWYRQDPGQGLRLIYYSQIVNDFQKGDIAEGYSVSREKKESFPLTVTSAQKNPTAFYLCASSPPGDREEAFFGQGTRLTVV.

The chain is built from TRBV5-1 and TRBJ2-5, with D possibly matching TRBD1 (5 bases). The germline V gene has CDR1 SGHRS and CDR2 YFSETQ. V lost 0 bases, J lost 0 bases, and 12 bases lay in between. This CDR3 has 16 amino acids. The CDR3 is CASSLGVQTDQETQYF. The CDR3 bases are TGCGCCAGCAGCTTGGGGGTACAGACAGACCAAGAGACCCAGTACTTC.

The CDR3 spells CASRSFTDTQYF. CDR3 sequence (DNA): TGTGCCAGCAGATCCTTCACAGATACGCAGTATTTT. The genes are TRBV28 and TRBJ2-3, with D unclear. Deletions cut 6 bases from V and 2 bases from J, with 6 bases between. There are 12 residues in the CDR3. From germline, CDR1 is MDHEN and CDR2 SYDVKM.

The chain recombines TRBV4-2 with TRBJ2-3, with D possibly being TRBD2 (5 bases). The CDR3 spans 14 residues. The V gene lost 1 base and the J gene lost 4 bases, with 9 bases spanning the gap. Germline assignment: CDR1 LGHNA and CDR2 YNFKEQ. The CDR3 DNA reads TGTGCCAGCAGCCAAGTAACGGGATCAGATACGCAGTATTTT. Amino acid sequence: CASSQVTGSDTQYF.

The V and J genes are TRBV30 and TRBJ1-4; weak D call: TRBD1 (6 bases). V was clipped by 0 bases and J by 0 bases, with 8 bases between them. The CDR3 runs to 15 residues. Germline CDR1 and CDR2: GTSNPN and SVGIG (reference sequence). Here the CDR3 reads CAWSVKGATNEKLFF. The DNA of the CDR3 is TGTGCCTGGAGTGTAAAGGGGGCAACTAATGAAAAACTGTTTTTT.

This clone showed up just once. The V call is TRBV7-2, the J call TRBJ1-2, with D possibly TRBD1 on 6 matching bases. From germline, CDR1 is SGHTA and CDR2 FQGNSA. This CDR3 spans 17 amino acids. With 1 base removed from V and 3 bases from J, the gap between germline ends came to 18 bases. The CDR3 spells CASSLGAGAVKYYGYTF. The CDR3 DNA is TGTGCCAGCAGCTTAGGGGCAGGGGCTGTGAAGTACTATGGCTACACCTTC.

The V gene is TRBV7-9, the J gene TRBJ2-7, with a possible D match to TRBD2 (6 bases). Per the germline V gene, CDR1 is SEHNR and CDR2 is FQNEAQ (reference sequence). V lost 5 bases to trimming and J lost 2 bases, with 16 bases between them. The CDR3 has 15 amino acids. CDR3 nucleotide sequence: TGTGCCAGCAGCCGGGGTGGGGGGATTGCCTACGAGCAGTACTTC. Residues: CASSRGGGIAYEQYF. The variable domain in full, completed from reference TRBV7-9 and TRBJ2-7, reads DTGVSQNPRHKITKRGQNVTFRCDPISEHNRLYWYRQTLGQGPEFLTYFQNEAQLEKSRLLSDRFSAERPKGSFSTLEIQRTEQGDSAMYLCASSRGGGIAYEQYFGPGTRLTVT.

The chain is built from TRBV4-2 and TRBJ2-5; D might be TRBD2 (6 bases). CDR3 length: 15 residues. The V gene's germline CDR1 is LGHNA and CDR2 YNFKEQ. Trimming removed 1 base at V and 2 bases at J, with 11 bases between. CDR3 in DNA: TGTGCCAGCAGCCAAGGGGGTGGGGGGCAAGAGACCCAGTACTTC. It codes for CASSQGGGGQETQYF.

V and J are TRBV18 and TRBJ2-7; 11 positions agree with TRBD2. CDR3 length equals 16 residues. V lost 6 bases and J lost 2; bases outside the gene matches: 9. Per the germline V gene, CDR1 is KGHSH and CDR2 is LQKENI. The CDR3 protein is CASSAMGLAETYEQYF. The CDR3, as DNA: TGTGCCAGCTCTGCCATGGGACTAGCGGAGACCTACGAGCAGTACTTC.

The chain is built from TRBV18 and TRBJ2-7, with TRBD2 identical over 9 bases. Germline CDR1 and CDR2: KGHSH and LQKENI. Trimming removed 0 bases from V and 4 bases from J; junction bases left unmatched: 4. This CDR3 region has 15 residues. The CDR3 DNA is TGTGCCAGCTCACCACCTAGCGGGGGATATTACGAGCAGTACTTC. It specifies CASSPPSGGYYEQYF.

The chain carries TRBV7-8 and TRBJ2-7; TRBD1 aligns across 8 bases. CDR1 is SGHVS and CDR2 is FQNEAQ in the germline V gene. The CDR3 runs 15 residues. The V gene end was trimmed by 3 bases and the J gene end by 2 bases; junction bases not matched to a gene: 6. The CDR3, as DNA: TGTGCCAGCAGCTTGTACTCAGGGGGCGCCTACGAGCAGTACTTC. This gives the protein CASSLYSGGAYEQYF.

This clone appeared a few times. V and J are TRBV7-9 and TRBJ1-1, with unresolved D. Germline CDR1 is SEHNR and CDR2 is FQNEAQ (reference sequence). The CDR3 extends over 14 amino acids. Trimming shortened V by 5 bases and J by 1 base, and 11 bases separated the two germline ends. CDR3 nucleotide sequence: TGTGCCAGCAGCCCAAACACAGAGAACACTGAAGCTTTCTTT. As protein: CASSPNTENTEAFF.

This rearrangement joins TRBV5-1 to TRBJ2-2; 9 bases are a match to TRBD1. The CDR3 is made up of 15 amino acids. With 4 bases clipped from V and 4 bases from J, the junction kept 5 bases outside the gene matches. CDR1 and CDR2 from the germline V gene are SGHRS and YFSETQ. The CDR3 nucleotides read TGCGCCAGCAGCAACGGACAGGGGAGCACCGGGGAGCTGTTTTTT. This codes for CASSNGQGSTGELFF.

The rearrangement joins TRBV28 to TRBJ2-1, with 7 bases lining up with TRBD1. Germline CDR1 and CDR2: MDHEN and SYDVKM. CDR3 size: 14 residues. With V trimmed by 4 bases and J by 3 bases, 3 bases remained unmatched. The CDR3 DNA sequence: TGTGCCAGCAGTTCCGGGACAGTCTACAATGAGCAGTTCTTC. Encoded protein: CASSSGTVYNEQFF.

The chain links TRBV6-6 to TRBJ2-1, with D possibly TRBD1 on 6 matching bases. CDR1 is MNHNY, CDR2 SVGAGI, per germline (reference sequence). Trimming pared 5 bases from V and 4 bases from J, leaving 9 bases between. The CDR3 loop spans 13 amino acids. CDR3 nucleotide sequence: TGTGCCAGCAGTGTGGACAGATACAATGAGCAGTTCTTC. Its protein is CASSVDRYNEQFF.

This chain joins TRBV5-1 and TRBJ2-1, with 7 bases that match TRBD2. The V and J ends lost 4 bases and 4 bases, in that order; junction bases with no gene match: 11. The CDR3 has 16 amino acids. The germline V gene encodes CDR1 SGHRS and CDR2 YFSETQ. The CDR3 DNA follows: TGCGCCAGCAGCCTGTACAGTGGGGGGGGTTACAATGAGCAGTTCTTC. Translation: CASSLYSGGGYNEQFF.

The sample holds one count of this clone. V is TRBV5-1 and J is TRBJ2-3, with TRBD2 identical over 13 bases. The CDR3 is 16 amino acids. Germline CDR1 is SGHRS and CDR2 is YFSETQ. V shed 0 bases and J 4 bases; nucleotides not matched to a gene: 2. CDR3 sequence: CASSLELAGGADTQYF. CDR3 sequence (DNA): TGCGCCAGCAGCTTGGAACTAGCGGGAGGGGCAGATACGCAGTATTTT.